This TCR beta chain was profiled in a study of T cells in women clearing cervical HPV infection. The CDR3 contains 14 residues. CDR1 is MDHEN and CDR2 is SYDVKM in the germline V gene. V was clipped by 6 bases and J by 3 bases, with 15 bases between them. As concerns this clone: The sequenced fragment ends 3 residues before the CDR3 boundary, so the rest is inferred from the germline J gene.

TCRdb's table, derived via immunoSEQ multiplex PCR, lists solely in-frame clones and lacks some. The sample table sets out about 24,000 clones. This sequence was found in a woman aged 18 to 75 with a cervical HPV16 infection that either progressed to CIN3+ or cleared (not recorded which). This chain links TRBV28 with TRBJ2-7; D possibly corresponds to TRBD2 (5 bases). Sequenced material: blood buffy coat. The CDR3 bases that were read are TGTGCCAGCAGCCGCGCCGATACTAGCTACGAG. It translates to CASSRADTSYE. The full CDR3 is CASSRADTSYEQYF.